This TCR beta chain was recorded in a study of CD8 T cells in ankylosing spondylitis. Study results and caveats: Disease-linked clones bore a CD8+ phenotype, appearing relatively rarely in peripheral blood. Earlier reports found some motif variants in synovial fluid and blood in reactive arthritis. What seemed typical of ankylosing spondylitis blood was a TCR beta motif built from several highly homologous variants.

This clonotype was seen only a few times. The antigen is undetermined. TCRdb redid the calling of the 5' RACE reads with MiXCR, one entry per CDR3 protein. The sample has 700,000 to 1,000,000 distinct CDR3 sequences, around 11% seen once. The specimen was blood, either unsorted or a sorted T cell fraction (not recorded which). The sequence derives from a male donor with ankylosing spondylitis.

The CDR3 sequence is CSARAFPQVTYTEAFF. The CDR3 DNA reads as TGCAGTGCTAGGGCATTTCCACAGGTGACGTACACTGAAGCTTTCTTT. The J gene is TRBJ1-1, the V gene TRBV20-1; D may be TRBD1 (5 bases). Germline CDR1 and CDR2: DFQATT and SNEGSKA (reference sequence). This CDR3 has 16 amino acids. Trimming cost V 3 bases and J 3 bases, with 20 bases left between them.